The T cell receptor beta chain described here comes from a study of control samples from healthy donors and cancer patients. Some clones are missing from TCRdb's copy, which holds only in-frame ones; the method was immunoSEQ multiplex PCR. The sample data list fewer than 200,000 clones. Germline assignment: CDR1 MNHEY and CDR2 SVGAGI. CDR3 length: 14 residues. V was pared by 8 bases and J by 1 base, with 14 bases between. Sequences were obtained from blood. This chain links TRBV6-5 with TRBJ1-2; no definite D call. The TCR sequence derives from a woman in her thirties in good health. The CDR3 loop is CASRDLAINYGYTF. The CDR3 nucleotides read TGTGCCAGCCGGGATTTAGCCATTAACTATGGCTACACCTTC.